The rows below give T cell receptor beta chains drawn from one sample of a study of cytomegalovirus exposure and HLA in healthy donors. Method: immunoSEQ multiplex PCR; TCRdb's copy keeps in-frame clones and lacks some. The profile shows about 220,000 clones, about 90% of them singletons. Sequencing used PBMCs. The receptors shown here come from a woman between 18 and 29 years old in good health and CMV-seronegative. The CDR3 runs from the conserved cysteine through the conserved F or W. Each record gives: D gene, V gene, J gene, CDR3 protein, CDR3 DNA. D genes are given only for firm matches.

TRBD1	TRBV6-6	TRBJ1-4	CASRSQGGEEKLFF	TGTGCCAGCAGATCACAGGGGGGTGAGGAAAAACTGTTTTTT
TRBD2	TRBV6-5	TRBJ2-7	CASSGTSESYEQYF	TGTGCCAGCAGTGGGACTAGCGAGTCCTACGAGCAGTACTTC
NA	TRBV27	TRBJ2-4	CASSRGSPPKNIQYF	TGTGCCAGCAGTCGTGGGAGCCCCCCCAAAAACATTCAGTACTTC
TRBD2	TRBV4-1	TRBJ2-1	CASSRTRLAGVRNEQFF	TGCGCCAGCAGCCGAACCCGACTAGCGGGAGTGAGGAATGAGCAGTTCTTC
NA	TRBV2	TRBJ2-7	CAQAGEISYEQYF	TGTGCTCAGGCAGGGGAAATTTCCTACGAGCAGTACTTC
NA	TRBV29-1	TRBJ2-3	CSVEDPGGNTQYF	TGCAGCGTTGAAGATCCTGGAGGCAATACGCAGTATTTT
TRBD2	TRBV5-1	TRBJ2-3	CASSSGLAGGSDTQYF	TGCGCCAGCAGCTCCGGACTAGCGGGAGGTTCAGATACGCAGTATTTT
NA	TRBV28	TRBJ2-7	CASSFSGSYDEQYF	TGTGCCAGCAGTTTTTCCGGGAGTTACGACGAGCAGTACTTC
TRBD1	TRBV6-1	TRBJ2-7	CASSDAGTVLYEQYF	TGTGCCAGCAGTGACGCCGGGACAGTCCTTTACGAGCAGTACTTC
TRBD2	TRBV13	TRBJ2-1	CASSLYGTSDYNEQFF	TGTGCCAGCAGCTTATATGGGACTAGCGACTACAATGAGCAGTTCTTC
NA	TRBV14	TRBJ1-2	CASSQAGQGINYGYTF	TGTGCCAGCAGCCAAGCCGGGCAGGGGATAAACTATGGCTACACCTTC
NA	TRBV11-2	TRBJ2-4	CASSLTRGNIQYF	TGTGCCAGCAGCTTGACTAGAGGGAACATTCAGTACTTC
TRBD1	TRBV19	TRBJ2-3	CASSLPTGEVVADTQYF	TGTGCCAGTAGTCTTCCAACAGGGGAAGTGGTTGCAGATACGCAGTATTTT
NA	TRBV7-8	TRBJ2-7	CASSFTVTYEQYF	TGTGCCAGCAGCTTTACAGTTACCTACGAGCAGTACTTC